Reported below is one TCR beta chain. Its antigen is undetermined. Vbeta (60) and Jbeta (13) primers were used in the PCR. Profiled with immunoSEQ multiplex PCR; TCRdb holds only in-frame clones, not every one. In the table there are 200,000 to 300,000 clones, around 80% of which are singletons. The length of the CDR3 is 16 residues. V lost 4 bases to trimming and J lost 5 bases; unmatched junction nucleotides: 7. CDR1 and CDR2 (germline): ENHRY, SYGVKD. The data originate from a study of cytomegalovirus exposure and HLA in healthy donors. Study findings and constraints: Overall, around 160 TCR beta chains were annotated as cytomegalovirus-associated.

The sample was PBMCs. The clonotype comes from a woman aged 40 to 55 in good health and CMV-seropositive. The V gene is TRBV10-3, the J gene TRBJ2-1, with 11 bases lining up with TRBD2. CDR3 bases: TGTGCCATCAGTGCCGCCGGGACTAGCGGCAACAATGAGCAGTTCTTC. Translation gives CAISAAGTSGNNEQFF.